The subject of this entry is one T cell receptor (beta chain). Its antigen is undetermined. CDR3 length equals 14 residues. CDR1 is MNHNS, CDR2 SASEGT, per germline. With 60 Vbeta and 13 Jbeta primers, the PCR was carried out. Assay used: immunoSEQ multiplex PCR; TCRdb lists only in-frame clones, some missing. The sample consists of some 150,000 clones, 70% to 90% of them appearing once. The source of the sample is a study of cytomegalovirus exposure and HLA in healthy donors. Study-level points and caveats: It was about 150 TCR beta chains that were listed as cytomegalovirus-associated.

The sequence derives from a young woman in good health and CMV-seronegative. The chain couples TRBV6-1 to TRBJ2-5, with D tentatively TRBD2 (6 bases). The J call may be faulty, since TRBJ2-7 better matches the DNA end. Sequencing was performed on PBMCs. The CDR3 is CASRPGTGTYEQYF. In DNA, the CDR3 is TGTGCCAGCAGGCCCGGGACCGGGACTTACGAGCAGTACTTC.